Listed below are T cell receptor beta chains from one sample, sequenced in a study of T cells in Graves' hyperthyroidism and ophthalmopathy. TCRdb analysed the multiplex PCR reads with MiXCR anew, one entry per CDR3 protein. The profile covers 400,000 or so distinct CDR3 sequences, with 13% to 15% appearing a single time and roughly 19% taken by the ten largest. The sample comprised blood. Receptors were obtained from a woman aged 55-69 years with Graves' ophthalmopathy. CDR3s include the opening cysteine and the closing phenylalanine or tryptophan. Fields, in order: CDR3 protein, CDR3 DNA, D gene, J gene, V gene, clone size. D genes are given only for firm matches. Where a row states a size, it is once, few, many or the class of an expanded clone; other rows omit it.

CASSLNGVGLGTYEQYF	TGTGCCAGCAGCTTAAATGGGGTCGGGCTAGGGACCTACGAGCAGTACTTC	-	TRBJ2-7	TRBV7-3	few
CASSLGTSGREGETQYF	TGTGCCAGCAGCTTAGGGACTAGCGGGAGAGAGGGAGAGACCCAGTACTTC	TRBD2	TRBJ2-5	TRBV7-2	many
CASSLLEWPPQPQHF	TGTGCCAGCAGTTTATTGGAGTGGCCCCCTCAGCCCCAGCATTTT	-	TRBJ1-5	TRBV28	many
CASSPSRTGVLSETQYF	TGTGCCAGCAGCCCCTCCCGGACAGGGGTTCTGAGCGAGACCCAGTACTTC	TRBD1	TRBJ2-5	TRBV9	-
CASRSSGLGQEQYF	TGTGCCAGCAGGTCCTCGGGACTAGGGCAGGAGCAGTACTTC	TRBD2	TRBJ2-7	TRBV7-9	few
CASSLSEGTQYF	TGTGCCAGCAGTTTATCAGAGGGAACCCAGTACTTC	-	TRBJ2-5	TRBV27	-
CSAAQATEAFF	TGCAGTGCGGCTCAAGCCACTGAAGCTTTCTTT	-	TRBJ1-1	TRBV20-1	few
CASSFRGRGRGDTDTQYF	TGTGCCAGCAGTTTCCGAGGGAGAGGGCGGGGAGACACAGATACGCAGTATTTT	-	TRBJ2-3	TRBV12-3/TRBV12-4	many
CASSYGGNNSPLHF	TGTGCCAGCAGTTACGGGGGGAATAATTCACCCCTCCACTTT	-	TRBJ1-6	TRBV6-5	many
CASSLTQDAVNEQFF	TGCGCCAGCAGCTTGACCCAAGATGCAGTGAATGAGCAGTTCTTC	-	TRBJ2-1	TRBV5-1	many
CSVGATALTDTQYF	TGCAGCGTTGGGGCTACTGCCCTGACAGATACGCAGTATTTT	-	TRBJ2-3	TRBV29-1	many
CASSQYGTSDTNEQFF	TGTGCCAGCAGCCAATACGGGACTAGCGATACCAATGAGCAGTTCTTC	TRBD2	TRBJ2-1	TRBV3-1	-
CASTGQTNYEQYF	TGTGCTAGCACCGGACAGACGAACTACGAGCAGTACTTC	-	TRBJ2-7	TRBV2	many
CASISWATGANSPLHF	TGTGCCAGCATCTCATGGGCGACAGGAGCTAATTCACCCCTCCACTTT	-	TRBJ1-6	TRBV28	few
CATSRKPGYEQYF	TGTGCCACCAGCCGCAAACCGGGGTACGAGCAGTACTTC	-	TRBJ2-7	TRBV24-1	few
CASSLSRLAGGDFYNEQFF	TGTGCCAGCAGTTTATCCCGACTAGCGGGAGGGGACTTTTACAATGAGCAGTTCTTC	TRBD2	TRBJ2-1	TRBV28	many
CSARDSGPGRISYEQFF	TGCAGTGCTAGAGATTCAGGACCAGGACGGATTTCTTACGAGCAGTTCTTC	-	TRBJ2-1	TRBV20-1	many
CASSLDWREGRNEQFF	TGTGCCAGCAGCTTAGACTGGCGGGAGGGTAGGAATGAGCAGTTCTTC	TRBD2	TRBJ2-1	TRBV7-2	many
CASSLGTGVTTDTQYF	TGTGCCAGCAGCCTCGGCACCGGGGTCACCACAGATACGCAGTATTTT	-	TRBJ2-3	TRBV9	many
CASTGVRTSTDTQYF	TGTGCCAGCACCGGAGTGCGGACTAGCACAGATACGCAGTATTTT	-	TRBJ2-3	TRBV7-9	-
CASSGLAGAADTQYF	TGTGCCAGCAGCGGACTAGCGGGAGCGGCAGATACGCAGTATTTT	TRBD2	TRBJ2-3	TRBV6-2/TRBV6-3	many
CASSRAGGGEQFF	TGTGCCAGTTCACGAGCGGGAGGGGGCGAGCAGTTCTTC	TRBD2	TRBJ2-1	TRBV6-1	-
CAISNGPAGDTQYF	TGTGCCATCAGCAACGGGCCAGCCGGAGATACGCAGTATTTT	-	TRBJ2-3	TRBV10-3	many
CASSKDRGPGELFF	TGCGCCAGCAGCAAGGACAGGGGTCCCGGGGAGCTGTTTTTT	TRBD1	TRBJ2-2	TRBV5-1	few
CASTRLVDNEQFF	TGTGCCAGCACTAGACTAGTTGATAATGAGCAGTTCTTC	-	TRBJ2-1	TRBV6-1	few
CSAPRGGRANEQFF	TGCAGTGCGCCGCGAGGCGGGAGGGCCAATGAGCAGTTCTTC	TRBD2	TRBJ2-1	TRBV20-1	many
CASSLEFRYEQYF	TGTGCCAGCAGCTTAGAGTTCAGGTACGAGCAGTACTTC	-	TRBJ2-7	TRBV11-1	many
CASSLSGKDSYEQYF	TGTGCCAGCAGTTTAAGTGGTAAGGATTCCTACGAGCAGTACTTC	-	TRBJ2-7	TRBV28	few
CASSPYLLQAGDARSTDTQYF	TGTGCCAGCAGCCCTTACCTCCTTCAAGCGGGAGACGCCCGGAGCACAGATACGCAGTATTTT	TRBD2	TRBJ2-3	TRBV7-2	-
CASRRTGVSQETQYF	TGTGCCAGCAGACGGACAGGGGTTTCCCAAGAGACCCAGTACTTC	TRBD1	TRBJ2-5	TRBV7-3	many
CASDRRGGDNQPQHF	TGTGCCAGCGACCGGAGGGGGGGGGACAATCAGCCCCAGCATTTT	-	TRBJ1-5	TRBV28	-